The clone carrying this T cell receptor beta chain showed up just a few times. Its antigen is unidentified. In germline, CDR1 is MRHNA, CDR2 SNTAGT. This CDR3 comprises 13 residues. The germline V and J ends were trimmed by 2 bases and 0 bases, with 1 base remaining between them. Measured with immunoSEQ multiplex PCR; TCRdb has only the in-frame clones, and not every one. Here the sample spans fewer than 60,000 clones, nearly 95% being singletons. This specimen comes from a study of siplizumab effects on memory and regulatory T cells. Study outcomes and limitations: The mean Treg-derived percentage of mappable alloreactive CD4+ clones was approximately 69% with siplizumab compared with 25% to 30% in controls. A major contribution to the alloresponse seemed to be made by naive T cells, which seemed more diverse than memory cells.

This TCR was sampled from a human donor in good health. Sequenced sample: CD8+ T cells sorted from blood. V gene TRBV6-4 combines with J gene TRBJ2-2; no definite D call. The chain's CDR3 is CASSDTNTGELFF. CDR3 in DNA: TGTGCCAGCAGTGACACGAACACCGGGGAGCTGTTTTTT.